This note documents a single T cell receptor (beta chain) sequence. Germline-derived CDR1 and CDR2 are SGHRS and YFSETQ. This CDR3 is 15 amino acids long. The germline V and J ends were trimmed by 4 bases and 5 bases, with 18 bases remaining between them. These data come from a study of T cells after yellow fever vaccination. TCRdb reprocessed the 5' RACE reads with MiXCR, giving one entry per CDR3 protein. The sample yields about 300,000 distinct CDR3 sequences, approximately 10% seen once. The TCR sequence derives from a man aged 18 to 29 who received the YFV17D yellow fever vaccine. Specimen: CD4+ T cells sorted from PBMCs, collected 5 days after the yellow fever booster vaccination. The V call is TRBV5-1, the J call TRBJ2-5, with no clear D. The CDR3 sequence is CASSGGRSSRETQYF. In DNA form, the CDR3 reads TGCGCCAGCAGCGGCGGACGATCGTCTAGGGAGACCCAGTACTTC.